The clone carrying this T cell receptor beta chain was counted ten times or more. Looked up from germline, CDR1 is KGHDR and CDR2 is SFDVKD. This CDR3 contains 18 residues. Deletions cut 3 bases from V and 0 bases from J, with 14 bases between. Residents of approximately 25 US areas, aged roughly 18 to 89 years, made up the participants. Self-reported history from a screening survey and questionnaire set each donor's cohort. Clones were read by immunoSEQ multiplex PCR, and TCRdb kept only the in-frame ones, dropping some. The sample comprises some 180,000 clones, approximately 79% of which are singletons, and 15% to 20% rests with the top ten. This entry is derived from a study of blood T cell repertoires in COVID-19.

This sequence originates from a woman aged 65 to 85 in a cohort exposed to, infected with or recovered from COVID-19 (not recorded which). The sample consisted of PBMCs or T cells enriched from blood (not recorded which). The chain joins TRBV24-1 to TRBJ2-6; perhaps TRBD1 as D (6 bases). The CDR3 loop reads CATSDGSGADSGANVLTF. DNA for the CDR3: TGTGCCACCAGTGATGGGTCAGGGGCGGACTCTGGGGCCAACGTCCTGACTTTC.